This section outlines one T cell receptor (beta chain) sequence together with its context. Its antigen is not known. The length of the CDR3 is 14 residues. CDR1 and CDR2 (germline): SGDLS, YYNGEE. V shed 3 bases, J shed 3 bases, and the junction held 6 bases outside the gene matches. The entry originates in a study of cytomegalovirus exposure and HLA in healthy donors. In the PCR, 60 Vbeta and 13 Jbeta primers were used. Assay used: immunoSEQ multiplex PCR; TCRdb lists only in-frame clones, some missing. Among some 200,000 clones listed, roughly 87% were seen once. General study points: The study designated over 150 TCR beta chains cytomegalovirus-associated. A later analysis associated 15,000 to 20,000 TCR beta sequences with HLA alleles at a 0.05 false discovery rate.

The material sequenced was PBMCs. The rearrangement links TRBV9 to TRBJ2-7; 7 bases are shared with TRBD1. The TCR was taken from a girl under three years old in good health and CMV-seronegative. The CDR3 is CASSGRQGGYEQYF. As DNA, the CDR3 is TGTGCCAGCAGCGGGCGACAGGGCGGCTACGAGCAGTACTTC.